This TCR beta chain was captured by sequencing in a study of shared clonotypes between healthy human individuals. About the study: Three CD4 naive, three CD4 memory, two CD8 naive and one CD8 memory plate were used per donor. General observations from the study: A small donor pool kept down the genetic and exposure-history diversity that was represented. Sampling was confined to blood; repertoires within tissues likely differ.

Repertoires were generated with immunoSEQ multiplex PCR, while TCRdb's copy carries only in-frame clones and drops some. The table lists some 2,000,000 clones, 90% to 96% of them singletons. The length of the CDR3 is 15 residues. Deletions cut 8 bases from V and 4 bases from J, with 20 bases between. Germline-derived CDR1 and CDR2 are MNHNS and SASEGT. This clone was recorded once. Its matching antigen is unknown. The chain is built from TRBV6-1 and TRBJ1-2; D gene ambiguous. Sequencing used naive CD4+ T cells sorted from blood. Documented subset: CD45RA+ positively selected. The clonotype originates from a man between 18 and 35 years old in good health. The CDR3 sequence is CASGPDWVDLYGYTF. The CDR3 DNA sequence: TGTGCCAGCGGCCCGGACTGGGTGGACCTCTATGGCTACACCTTC.